The 11 T cell receptor beta chains below come from one sample, sequenced in a study of T cells after posttransplantation cyclophosphamide. Cyclophosphamide on days +3 and +4 followed busulfan-fludarabine conditioning and a marrow graft. Profiled with immunoSEQ multiplex PCR; TCRdb holds only in-frame clones, not every one. Observed are about 4,100 clones, no singletons, with the top ten taking 10% to 15%. Here the sequenced sample was PBMCs, taken after allogeneic stem cell transplant with posttransplant cyclophosphamide. The receptors stem from a female patient in her late teens or twenties who received an allogeneic stem cell transplant from an unrelated donor, was CMV-positive, and had acute GVHD only. Some T cells may be transferred from the graft donor.

This clone is medium-sized (0.01 to 0.1%) in the sample. V is TRBV6-1 and J is TRBJ1-2, with 10 bases aligning to TRBD1. CDR1 is MNHNS and CDR2 is SASEGT in the germline V gene. The CDR3 has 14 amino acids. Trimming removed 7 bases from V and 4 bases from J; junction bases left unmatched: 6. DNA for the CDR3: TGTGCCAGCACTGACAGGGGGCGCTTCTATGGCTACACCTTC. The encoded protein is CASTDRGRFYGYTF.

The CDR3 DNA sequence: TGTGCCAGCAGCAGACGGGACTCATACGAGCGGTACTTC. Translating it yields CASSRRDSYERYF. The chain employs TRBV7-2 and TRBJ2-5, with D maybe TRBD2 (6 bases). The V end was cut by 5 bases, the J end by 13 bases, with 20 bases between. Germline V gene data show CDR1 as SGHTA and CDR2 as FQGNSA. The CDR3 has 13 residues.

This clone was recorded many times. V is TRBV12-5 and J is TRBJ2-1, with 9 bases fitting TRBD1. Germline assignment: CDR1 LGHNT and CDR2 FRNRAP. V shed 7 bases and J 7 bases; nucleotides not matched to a gene: 11. This CDR3 comprises 15 residues. The CDR3, as DNA: TGTGCTAGTGCCGGAACAGGGGGCATCTATAATGAGCAGTTCTTC. This encodes CASAGTGGIYNEQFF.

The chain carries TRBV5-1 and TRBJ1-6; 7 bases map to TRBD1. The CDR3 runs 15 residues. The germline CDR1 and CDR2 sequences are SGHRS and YFSETQ. With 0 bases clipped from V and 7 bases from J, the junction kept 4 bases outside the gene matches. CDR3 DNA sequence: TGCGCCAGCAGCTTGGTCCAGGGGGAGAATTCACCCCTCCACTTT. It encodes CASSLVQGENSPLHF. Filled out from reference TRBV5-1 and TRBJ1-6, the complete variable domain reads KAGVTQTPRYLIKTRGQQVTLSCSPISGHRSVSWYQQTPGQGLQFLFEYFSETQRNKGNFPGRFSGRQFSNSRSEMNVSTLELGDSALYLCASSLVQGENSPLHFGNGTRLTVT.

This clone has more than one count but fewer than ten. The chain combines TRBV11-2 with TRBJ2-3; a possible D gene is TRBD2 (6 bases). Deletions cut 5 bases from V and 2 bases from J, with 14 bases between. CDR1 SGHAT and CDR2 FQNNGV come from the germline V gene. The CDR3 extends over 15 amino acids. The CDR3 DNA sequence: TGTGCCAGCAGCGCGGGACCGCTGATCACAGATACGCAGTATTTT. Its protein is CASSAGPLITDTQYF.

There are many counts of this clone. CDR3 bases: TGTGCCAGCAGCCCGATAGTCTCTGGGGCCAACGTCCTGACTTTC. The encoded protein is CASSPIVSGANVLTF. V usage is TRBV6-6 and J usage is TRBJ2-6; D remains ambiguous. The CDR3 is 15 amino acids. CDR1 is MNHNY, CDR2 SVGAGI, per germline (reference sequence). The V gene lost 6 bases and the J gene lost 0 bases, with 9 bases spanning the gap.

By share, this clone counts as medium-sized (0.01 to 0.1%). The rearrangement uses TRBV11-2 and TRBJ2-1, with 7 bases identical to TRBD1. The CDR3 length is 16 residues. V was pared by 5 bases and J by 0 bases, with 7 bases of the junction left unmatched. Germline CDR1 and CDR2: SGHAT and FQNNGV. CDR3 sequence (DNA): TGTGCCAGCAGCCCTACAGGGGTCTTCTCCTACAATGAGCAGTTCTTC. Translated: CASSPTGVFSYNEQFF.

The chain combines TRBV28 with TRBJ2-2; 9 bases line up with TRBD1. The V and J ends lost 6 bases and 6 bases, in that order; junction bases with no gene match: 8. The V gene's germline CDR1 is MDHEN and CDR2 SYDVKM. The CDR3 covers 15 residues. The CDR3 region is CASRTGGERSGELFF. In DNA, the CDR3 is TGTGCCAGCAGGACAGGGGGGGAAAGGTCCGGGGAGCTGTTTTTT.

This clone appeared many times. This sequence joins TRBV27 and TRBJ2-6; the match to TRBD1 covers 7 bases. CDR3 length: 19 residues. V shed 5 bases and J 2 bases; nucleotides not matched to a gene: 15. Germline loops: CDR1 MNHEY, CDR2 SMNVEV (reference sequence). CDR3 loop: CASSPSVGGLITGANVLTF. For the CDR3, the DNA is TGTGCCAGCAGTCCCAGTGTAGGGGGCCTAATTACTGGGGCCAACGTCCTGACTTTC.

This clone was observed many times. The chain combines TRBV4-1 with TRBJ2-7, with D perhaps TRBD1 (6 bases). The V gene lost 4 bases and the J gene lost 7 bases, with 17 bases spanning the gap. This CDR3 has 14 residues. Germline values: CDR1 MGHRA, CDR2 YSYEKL. The CDR3 loop is CASSLIPGHMEQYF. CDR3 bases: TGCGCCAGCAGCCTCATCCCGGGACATATGGAGCAGTACTTC.

This clone showed up many times. Here the CDR3 DNA reads TGTGCCAGCAGGGGACAGGGGCTGGACACCGGGGAGCTGTTTTTT. It yields the protein CASRGQGLDTGELFF. The V gene is TRBV6-6, the J gene TRBJ2-2; 10 bases match TRBD1. Trimming removed 6 bases from V and 3 bases from J; junction bases left unmatched: 4. From germline, CDR1 is MNHNY and CDR2 SVGAGI (reference sequence). This CDR3 has 15 amino acids.